This T cell receptor (beta chain) was captured in a study of human T cells and chemical hapten exposure. V was cut by 7 bases and J by 1 base, with 5 bases left in between. Per germline, CDR1 SGHRS and CDR2 YFSETQ. The CDR3 contains 11 residues. Time point of the sample: pre-sensitization, week 0. Noted treatment: therapeutic diphenylcyclopropenone sensitization with weekly scalp DPC. Extraction of total RNA was performed on unfractionated whole blood. Donors, patients with alopecia ranging from 18 to 70 years old and judged suitable for DPC, provided samples. Source study methods: Samples ranged from about 20,000 to 700,000 TCRs, with a median of approximately 100,000. TCRdb fed the RACE reads into MiXCR, producing one record per CDR3 protein. The V and J calls follow TCRdb's processing rather than the paper's. Of 30,000 to 40,000 distinct CDR3 sequences listed, 12% are singletons.

The receptor was derived from a woman between 35 and 50 years old with alopecia areata. Some clones in this sample may be carry-over from other donors' samples. The chain joins TRBV5-1 to TRBJ2-5; no definite D call. The sequencing used whole blood, collected in connection with sensitization to the hapten diphenylcyclopropenone (DPC). This CDR3 reads CASRLQETQYF. As DNA, the CDR3 is TGCGCCAGCCGCCTCCAAGAGACCCAGTACTTC.